These 9 T cell receptor beta chains were sequenced from one sample in a study of T-cell memory formation after mild COVID-19. MiXCR was run by TCRdb on the 5' RACE reads, yielding one entry per CDR3 protein. The sample has fewer than 700,000 distinct CDR3 sequences, less than 25% seen once. Sequenced: PBMCs or a T cell subset sorted from them (not recorded which). Receptors were obtained from an adult woman who had mild COVID-19 (a few samples of this study predate the infection). Cell type and time point are not known.

This chain links TRBV6-2 or TRBV6-3 with TRBJ2-7, with D tentatively TRBD1 (6 bases). This CDR3 has 15 amino acids. V was pared by 8 bases and J by 3 bases, with 20 bases between. The germline CDR1 and CDR2 sequences are MNHEY and SVGEGT. In nucleotides, the CDR3 is TGTGCCAGCCTTGACGCCGGGACATCATACTACGAGCAGTACTTC. This sequence encodes CASLDAGTSYYEQYF.

This chain connects TRBV12-3 or TRBV12-4 to TRBJ2-1; 8 bases match TRBD2. The CDR3 extends over 16 amino acids. With V trimmed by 6 bases and J by 2 bases, 9 bases remained unmatched. The CDR3 reads CASRSAGGEAYNEQFF. The CDR3 coding sequence is TGTGCCAGCAGGAGTGCGGGAGGAGAGGCCTACAATGAGCAGTTCTTC.

Many counts were recorded for this clonotype. The chain employs TRBV5-6 and TRBJ1-1; a weak D match, TRBD1 (5 bases). Germline CDR1 is SGHDT and CDR2 is YYEEEE. CDR3 length: 14 residues. V gave up 0 bases and J gave up 0 bases, with 6 bases separating them. In nucleotides, the CDR3 is TGTGCCAGCAGCTTGGAGGGGATGAACACTGAAGCTTTCTTT. It translates to CASSLEGMNTEAFF.

Many counts were recorded for this clonotype. The V gene is TRBV28, the J gene TRBJ2-1; TRBD2 is a possible D gene (5 bases). Trimming removed 2 bases from V and 9 bases from J, with 8 bases in between. The CDR3 sequence is 12 residues long. CDR1 MDHEN and CDR2 SYDVKM come from the germline V gene. Written as DNA, the CDR3 is TGTGCCAGCAGTTTAACTAGATCTGAGCAGTTCTTC. It codes for CASSLTRSEQFF.

The V gene is TRBV6-2 or TRBV6-3, the J gene TRBJ2-7, with 14 nucleotides matching TRBD2. The V and J ends lost 8 bases and 3 bases, in that order; junction bases with no gene match: 6. The CDR3 loop spans 15 amino acids. Germline-derived CDR1 and CDR2 are MNHEY and SVGEGT. As DNA, the CDR3 is TGTGCCAGCTCGACTAGCGGGAGGGCACTCTACGAGCAGTACTTC. This codes for CASSTSGRALYEQYF.

A few counts support this clonotype. The rearrangement joins TRBV9 to TRBJ2-2; D unclear. The CDR3 length is 13 residues. Germline values: CDR1 SGDLS, CDR2 YYNGEE. The V and J ends lost 4 bases and 1 base respectively, with 5 bases between them. The DNA for the CDR3 is TGTGCCAGCAGCCTACAGAACACCGGGGAGCTGTTTTTT. This sequence encodes CASSLQNTGELFF. Drawing the rest from reference TRBV9 and TRBJ2-2, the complete variable domain is DSGVTQTPKHLITATGQRVTLRCSPRSGDLSVYWYQQSLDQGLQFLIQYYNGEERAKGNILERFSAQQFPDLHSELNLSSLELGDSALYFCASSLQNTGELFFGEGSRLTVL.

This chain joins TRBV28 and TRBJ1-1, with D possibly matching TRBD1 (6 bases). This CDR3 region has 14 residues. Germline CDR1 MDHEN, CDR2 SYDVKM. V gave up 3 bases and J gave up 4 bases, with 12 bases separating them. The CDR3 sequence: CASSFGGRITEAFF. In nucleotides, the CDR3 is TGTGCCAGCAGTTTCGGGGGGCGGATCACTGAAGCTTTCTTT.

This chain connects TRBV30 to TRBJ2-5, with 11 positions matching TRBD2. The CDR3 is made up of 14 amino acids. Germline CDR1 is GTSNPN and CDR2 is SVGIG (reference sequence). The V segment lost 5 bases and the J segment 6 bases; nucleotides outside the gene matches: 8. Written as DNA, the CDR3 is TGTGCCTGGGGTAGCGGGGGGGCCATAAAGACCCAGTACTTC. Residues: CAWGSGGAIKTQYF.

The chain carries TRBV6-5 and TRBJ2-5, with D maybe TRBD1 (6 bases). Germline CDR1 is MNHEY and CDR2 is SVGAGI. The CDR3 has 12 residues. V was clipped by 2 bases and J by 5 bases, with 6 bases between them. DNA of the CDR3: TGTGCCAGCAGTTACACAGGGGAGACCCAGTACTTC. This translates into CASSYTGETQYF.